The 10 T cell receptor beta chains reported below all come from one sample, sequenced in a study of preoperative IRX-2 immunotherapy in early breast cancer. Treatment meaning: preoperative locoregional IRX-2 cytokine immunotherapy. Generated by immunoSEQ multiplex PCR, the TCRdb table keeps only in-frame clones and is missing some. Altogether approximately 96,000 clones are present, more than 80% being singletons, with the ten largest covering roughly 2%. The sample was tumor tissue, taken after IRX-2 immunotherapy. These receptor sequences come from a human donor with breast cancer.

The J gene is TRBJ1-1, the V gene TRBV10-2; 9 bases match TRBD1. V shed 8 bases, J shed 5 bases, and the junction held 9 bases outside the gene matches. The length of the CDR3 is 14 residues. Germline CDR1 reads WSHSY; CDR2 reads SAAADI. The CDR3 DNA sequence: TGCGCCAGCTCCCAGGACAGGGGTAGGACTGAAGCTTTCTTT. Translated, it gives CASSQDRGRTEAFF.

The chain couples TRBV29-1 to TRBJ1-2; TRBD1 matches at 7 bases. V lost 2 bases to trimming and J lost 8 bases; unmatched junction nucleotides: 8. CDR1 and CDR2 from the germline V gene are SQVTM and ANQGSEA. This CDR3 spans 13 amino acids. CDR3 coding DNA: TGCAGCGTTGAATGGCAGGGGGATATGGGCTACACCTTC. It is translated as CSVEWQGDMGYTF.

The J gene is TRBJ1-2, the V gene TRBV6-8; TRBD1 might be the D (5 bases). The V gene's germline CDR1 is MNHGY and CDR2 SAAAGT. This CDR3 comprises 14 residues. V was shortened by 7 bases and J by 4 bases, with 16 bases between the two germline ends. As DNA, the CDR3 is TGTGCCAGCACCAAGGGGTACGGAGGCTATGGCTACACCTTC. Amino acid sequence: CASTKGYGGYGYTF.

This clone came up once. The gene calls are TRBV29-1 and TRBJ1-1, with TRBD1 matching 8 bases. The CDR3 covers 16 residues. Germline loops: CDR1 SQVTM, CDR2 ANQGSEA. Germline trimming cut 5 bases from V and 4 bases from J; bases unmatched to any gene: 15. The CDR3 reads CSVQGSGGAGLTEAFF. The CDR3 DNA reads TGCAGCGTTCAGGGGTCAGGGGGCGCAGGGCTCACTGAAGCTTTCTTT.

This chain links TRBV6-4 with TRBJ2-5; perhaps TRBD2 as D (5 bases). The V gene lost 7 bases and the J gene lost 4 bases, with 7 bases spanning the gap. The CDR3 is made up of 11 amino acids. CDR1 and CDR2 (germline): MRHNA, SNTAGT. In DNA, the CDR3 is TGTGCCAGCAAAGAGGGAGAGACCCAGTACTTC. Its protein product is CASKEGETQYF.

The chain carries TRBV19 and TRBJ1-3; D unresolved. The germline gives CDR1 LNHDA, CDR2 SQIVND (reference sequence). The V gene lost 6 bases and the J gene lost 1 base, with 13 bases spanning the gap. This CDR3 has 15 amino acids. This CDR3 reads CASSPATKSGNTIYF. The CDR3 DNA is TGTGCCAGTAGCCCCGCGACAAAATCTGGAAACACCATATATTTT.

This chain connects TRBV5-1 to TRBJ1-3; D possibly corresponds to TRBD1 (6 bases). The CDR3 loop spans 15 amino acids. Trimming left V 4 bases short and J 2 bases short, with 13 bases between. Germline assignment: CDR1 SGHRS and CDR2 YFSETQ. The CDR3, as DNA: TGCGCCAGCAGCCTACAAACAGGGACTGGAAACACCATATATTTT. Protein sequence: CASSLQTGTGNTIYF.

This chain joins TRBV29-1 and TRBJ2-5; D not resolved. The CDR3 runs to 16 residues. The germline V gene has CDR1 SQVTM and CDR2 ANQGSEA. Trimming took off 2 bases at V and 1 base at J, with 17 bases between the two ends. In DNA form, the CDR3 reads TGCAGCGTTGAACGCGGCGAAGGGCTGTTCCAAGAGACCCAGTACTTC. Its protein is CSVERGEGLFQETQYF.

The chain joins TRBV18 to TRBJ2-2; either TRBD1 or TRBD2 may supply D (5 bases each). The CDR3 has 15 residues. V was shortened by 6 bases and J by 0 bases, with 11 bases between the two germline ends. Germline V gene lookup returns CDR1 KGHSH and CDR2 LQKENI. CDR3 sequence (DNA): TGTGCCAGCTCCGACAGAGGGACGAACACCGGGGAGCTGTTTTTT. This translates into CASSDRGTNTGELFF. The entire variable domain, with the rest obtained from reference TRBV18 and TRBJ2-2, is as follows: NAGVMQNPRHLVRRRGQEARLRCSPMKGHSHVYWYRQLPEEGLKFMVYLQKENIIDESGMPKERFSAEFPKEGPSILRIQQVVRGDSAAYFCASSDRGTNTGELFFGEGSRLTVL.

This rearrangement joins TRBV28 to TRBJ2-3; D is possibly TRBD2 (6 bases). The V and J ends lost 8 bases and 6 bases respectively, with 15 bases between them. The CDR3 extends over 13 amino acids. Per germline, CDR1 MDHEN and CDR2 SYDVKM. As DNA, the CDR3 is TGTGCCAGCCGGCGGGCAGGAGGGGATACGCAGTATTTT. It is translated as CASRRAGGDTQYF. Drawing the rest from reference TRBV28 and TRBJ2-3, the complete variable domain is DVKVTQSSRYLVKRTGEKVFLECVQDMDHENMFWYRQDPGLGLRLIYFSYDVKMKEKGDIPEGYSVSREKKERFSLILESASTNQTSMYLCASRRAGGDTQYFGPGTRLTVL.